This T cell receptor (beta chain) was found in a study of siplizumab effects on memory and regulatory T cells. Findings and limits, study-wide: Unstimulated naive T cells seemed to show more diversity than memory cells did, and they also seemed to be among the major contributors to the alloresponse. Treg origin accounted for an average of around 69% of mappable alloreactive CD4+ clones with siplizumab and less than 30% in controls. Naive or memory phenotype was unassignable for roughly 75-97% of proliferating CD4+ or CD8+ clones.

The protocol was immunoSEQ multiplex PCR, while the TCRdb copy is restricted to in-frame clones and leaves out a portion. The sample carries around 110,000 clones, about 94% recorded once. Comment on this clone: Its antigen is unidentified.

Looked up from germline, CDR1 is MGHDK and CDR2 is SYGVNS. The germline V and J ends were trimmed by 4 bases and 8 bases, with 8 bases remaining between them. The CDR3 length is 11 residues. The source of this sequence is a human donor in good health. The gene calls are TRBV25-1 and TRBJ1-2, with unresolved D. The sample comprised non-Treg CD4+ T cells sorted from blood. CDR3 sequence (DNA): TGTGCCAGCAGTGTGGGTCTAGGCTACACCTTC. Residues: CASSVGLGYTF.